This T cell receptor (beta chain) was sequenced in a study of T cells after yellow fever vaccination. Turning to the study itself: In the case of low-cell-number fractions, SMART-Seq v4 Ultra Low Input was used for preparation. Study-level points and caveats: A large majority of primary-vaccination clones showed up again after the booster (around 95% CD4, around 88% CD8).

This clonotype was seen only a few times. Antigen unknown. The CDR3 is made up of 13 amino acids. Trimming stripped 4 bases from V and 2 bases from J, with 11 bases between. Germline CDR1 SQVTM, CDR2 ANQGSEA. The TCR cDNA carried a universal primer site and UMIs from 5'RACE template switching. TCRdb re-called the 5' RACE reads with MiXCR, one entry per CDR3 protein. The table includes about 340,000 distinct CDR3 sequences, 8.7% detected once. The receptor's source is a man between 18 and 29 years old who received the YFV17D yellow fever vaccine. V gene TRBV29-1 combines with J gene TRBJ2-5; D is uncertain. The specimen was PBMCs, collected on the day of the first yellow fever vaccination. CDR3 in amino acids: CSVVVRLQETQYF. CDR3 bases: TGCAGCGTTGTGGTCCGGTTACAAGAGACCCAGTACTTC.